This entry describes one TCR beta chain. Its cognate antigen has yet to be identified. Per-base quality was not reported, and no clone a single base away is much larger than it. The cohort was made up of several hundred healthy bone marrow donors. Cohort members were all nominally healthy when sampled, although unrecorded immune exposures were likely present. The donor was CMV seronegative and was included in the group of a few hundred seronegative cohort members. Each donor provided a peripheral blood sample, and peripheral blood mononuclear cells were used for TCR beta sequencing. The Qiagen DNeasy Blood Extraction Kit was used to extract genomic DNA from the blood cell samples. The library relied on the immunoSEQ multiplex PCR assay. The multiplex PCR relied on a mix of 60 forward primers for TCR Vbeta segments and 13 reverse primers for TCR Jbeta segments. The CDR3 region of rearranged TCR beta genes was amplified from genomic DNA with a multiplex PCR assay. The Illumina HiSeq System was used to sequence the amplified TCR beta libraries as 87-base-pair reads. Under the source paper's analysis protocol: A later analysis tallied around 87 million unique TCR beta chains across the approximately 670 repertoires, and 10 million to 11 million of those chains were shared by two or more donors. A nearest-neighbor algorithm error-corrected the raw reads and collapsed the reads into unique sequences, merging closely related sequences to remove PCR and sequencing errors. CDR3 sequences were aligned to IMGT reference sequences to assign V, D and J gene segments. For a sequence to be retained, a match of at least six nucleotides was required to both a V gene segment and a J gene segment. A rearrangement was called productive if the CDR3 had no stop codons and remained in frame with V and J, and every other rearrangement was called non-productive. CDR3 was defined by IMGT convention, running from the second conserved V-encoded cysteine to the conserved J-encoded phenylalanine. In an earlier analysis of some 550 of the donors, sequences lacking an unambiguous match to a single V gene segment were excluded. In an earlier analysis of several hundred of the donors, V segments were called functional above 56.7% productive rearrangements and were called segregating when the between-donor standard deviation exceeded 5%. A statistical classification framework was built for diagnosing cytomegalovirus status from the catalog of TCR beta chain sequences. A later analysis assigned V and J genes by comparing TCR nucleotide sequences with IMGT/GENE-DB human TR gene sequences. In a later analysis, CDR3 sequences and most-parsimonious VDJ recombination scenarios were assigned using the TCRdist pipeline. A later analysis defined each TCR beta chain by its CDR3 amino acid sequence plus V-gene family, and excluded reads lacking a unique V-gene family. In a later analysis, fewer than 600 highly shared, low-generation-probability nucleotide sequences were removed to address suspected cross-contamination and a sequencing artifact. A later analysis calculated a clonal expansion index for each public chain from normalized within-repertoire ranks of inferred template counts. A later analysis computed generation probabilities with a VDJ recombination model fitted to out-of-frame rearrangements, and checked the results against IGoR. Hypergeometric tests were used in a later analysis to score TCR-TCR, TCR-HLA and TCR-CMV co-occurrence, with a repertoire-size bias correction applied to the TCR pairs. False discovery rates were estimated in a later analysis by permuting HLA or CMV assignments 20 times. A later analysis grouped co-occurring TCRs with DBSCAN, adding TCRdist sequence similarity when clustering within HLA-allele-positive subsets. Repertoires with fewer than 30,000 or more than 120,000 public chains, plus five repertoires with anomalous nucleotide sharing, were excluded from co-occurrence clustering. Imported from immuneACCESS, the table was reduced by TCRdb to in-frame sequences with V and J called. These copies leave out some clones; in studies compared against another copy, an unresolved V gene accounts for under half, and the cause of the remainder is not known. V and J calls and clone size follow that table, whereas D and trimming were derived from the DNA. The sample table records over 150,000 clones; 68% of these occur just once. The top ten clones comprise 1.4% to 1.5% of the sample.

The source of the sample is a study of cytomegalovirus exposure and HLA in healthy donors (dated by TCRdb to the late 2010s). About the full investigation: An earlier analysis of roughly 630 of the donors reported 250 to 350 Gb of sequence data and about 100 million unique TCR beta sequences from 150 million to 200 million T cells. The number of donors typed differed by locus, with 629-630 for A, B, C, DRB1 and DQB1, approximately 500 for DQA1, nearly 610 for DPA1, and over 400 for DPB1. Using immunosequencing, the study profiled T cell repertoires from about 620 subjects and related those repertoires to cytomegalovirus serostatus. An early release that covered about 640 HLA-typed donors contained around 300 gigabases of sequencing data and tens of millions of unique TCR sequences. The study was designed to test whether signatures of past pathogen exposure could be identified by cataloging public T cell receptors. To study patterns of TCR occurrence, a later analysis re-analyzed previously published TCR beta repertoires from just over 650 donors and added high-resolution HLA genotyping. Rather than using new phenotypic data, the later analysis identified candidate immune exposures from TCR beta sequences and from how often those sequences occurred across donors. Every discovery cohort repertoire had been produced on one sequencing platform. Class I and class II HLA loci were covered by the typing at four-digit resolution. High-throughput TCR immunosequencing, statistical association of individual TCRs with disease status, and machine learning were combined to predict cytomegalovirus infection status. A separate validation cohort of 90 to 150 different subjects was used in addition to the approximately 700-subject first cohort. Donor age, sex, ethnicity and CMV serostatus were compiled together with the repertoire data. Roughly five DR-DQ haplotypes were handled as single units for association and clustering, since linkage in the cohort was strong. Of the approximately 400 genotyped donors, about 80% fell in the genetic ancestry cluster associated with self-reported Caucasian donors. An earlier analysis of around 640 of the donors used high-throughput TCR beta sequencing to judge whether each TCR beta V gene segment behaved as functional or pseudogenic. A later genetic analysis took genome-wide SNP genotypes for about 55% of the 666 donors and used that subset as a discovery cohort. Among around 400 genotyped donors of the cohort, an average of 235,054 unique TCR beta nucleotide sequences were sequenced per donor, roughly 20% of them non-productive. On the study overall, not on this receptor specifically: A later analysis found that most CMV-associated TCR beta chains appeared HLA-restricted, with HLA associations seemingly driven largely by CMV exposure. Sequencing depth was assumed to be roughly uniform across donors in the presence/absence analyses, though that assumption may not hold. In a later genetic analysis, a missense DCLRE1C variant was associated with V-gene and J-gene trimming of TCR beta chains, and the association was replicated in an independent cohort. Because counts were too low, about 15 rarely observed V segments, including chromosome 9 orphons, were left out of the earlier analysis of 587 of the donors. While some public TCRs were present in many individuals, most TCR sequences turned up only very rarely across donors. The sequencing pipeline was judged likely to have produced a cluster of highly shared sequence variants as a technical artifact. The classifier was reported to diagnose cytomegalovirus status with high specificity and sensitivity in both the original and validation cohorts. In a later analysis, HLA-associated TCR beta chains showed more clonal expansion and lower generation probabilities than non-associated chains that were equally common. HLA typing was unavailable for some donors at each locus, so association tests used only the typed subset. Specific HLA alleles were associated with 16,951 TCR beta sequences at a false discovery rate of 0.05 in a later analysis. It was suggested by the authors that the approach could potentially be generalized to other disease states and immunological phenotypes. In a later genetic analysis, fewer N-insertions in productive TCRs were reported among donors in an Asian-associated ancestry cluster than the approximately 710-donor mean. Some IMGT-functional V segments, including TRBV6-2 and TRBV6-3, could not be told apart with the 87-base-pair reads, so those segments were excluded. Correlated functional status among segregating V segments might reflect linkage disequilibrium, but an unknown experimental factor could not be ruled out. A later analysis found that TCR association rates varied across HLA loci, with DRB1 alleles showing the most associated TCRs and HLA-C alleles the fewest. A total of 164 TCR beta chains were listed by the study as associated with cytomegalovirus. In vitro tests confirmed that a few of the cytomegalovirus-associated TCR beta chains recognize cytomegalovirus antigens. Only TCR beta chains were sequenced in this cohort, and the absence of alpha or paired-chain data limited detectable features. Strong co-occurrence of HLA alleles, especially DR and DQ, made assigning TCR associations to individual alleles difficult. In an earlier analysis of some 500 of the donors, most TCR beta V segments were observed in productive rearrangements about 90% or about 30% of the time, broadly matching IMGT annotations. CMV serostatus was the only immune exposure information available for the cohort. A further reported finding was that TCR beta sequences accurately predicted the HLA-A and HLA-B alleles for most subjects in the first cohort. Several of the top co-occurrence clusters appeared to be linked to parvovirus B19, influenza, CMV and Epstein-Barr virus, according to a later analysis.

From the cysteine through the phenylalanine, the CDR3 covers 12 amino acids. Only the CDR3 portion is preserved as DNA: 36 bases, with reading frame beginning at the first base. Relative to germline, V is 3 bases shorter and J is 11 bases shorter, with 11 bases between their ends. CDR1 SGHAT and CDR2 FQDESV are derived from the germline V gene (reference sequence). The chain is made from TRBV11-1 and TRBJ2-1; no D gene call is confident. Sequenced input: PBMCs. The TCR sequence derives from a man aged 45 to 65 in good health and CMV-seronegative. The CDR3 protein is CASSFASKKQFF. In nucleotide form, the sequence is TGTGCCAGCAGCTTTGCTAGTAAAAAGCAGTTCTTC.